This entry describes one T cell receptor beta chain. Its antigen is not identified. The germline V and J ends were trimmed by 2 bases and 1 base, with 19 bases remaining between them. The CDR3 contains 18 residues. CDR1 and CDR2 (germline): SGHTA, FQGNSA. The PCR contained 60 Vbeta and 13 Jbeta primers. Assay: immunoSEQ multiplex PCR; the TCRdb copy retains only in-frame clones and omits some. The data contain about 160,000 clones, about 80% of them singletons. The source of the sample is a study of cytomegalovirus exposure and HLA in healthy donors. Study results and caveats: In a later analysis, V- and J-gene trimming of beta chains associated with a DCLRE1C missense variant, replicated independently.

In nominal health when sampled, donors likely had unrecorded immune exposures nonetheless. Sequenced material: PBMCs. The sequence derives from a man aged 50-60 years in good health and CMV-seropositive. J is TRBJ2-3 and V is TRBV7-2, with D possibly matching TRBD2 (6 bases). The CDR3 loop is CASSLNPGLASGTDTQYF. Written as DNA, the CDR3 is TGTGCCAGCAGCTTAAATCCCGGATTGGCTAGCGGCACAGATACGCAGTATTTT. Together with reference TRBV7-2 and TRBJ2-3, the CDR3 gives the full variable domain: GAGVSQSPSNKVTEKGKDVELRCDPISGHTALYWYRQSLGQGLEFLIYFQGNSAPDKSGLPSDRFSAERTGGSVSTLTIQRTQQEDSAVYLCASSLNPGLASGTDTQYFGPGTRLTVL.